These T cell receptor beta chains were read from a single sample in a study of Graves' ophthalmopathy and Graves' hyperthyroidism. TCRdb redid the calling of the multiplex PCR reads with MiXCR, one entry per CDR3 protein. The table shows about 700,000 distinct CDR3 sequences, with around 40% occurring only once. Input material: peripheral blood. These receptor sequences come from an adult man with Graves' ophthalmopathy. Both conserved end residues are part of each CDR3. The order of the fields is D gene, V gene, clone size, J gene, CDR3 length, CDR3 DNA, CDR3 protein. A D gene is named only where the DNA matches it firmly. Where a row states a size, it is once, few, many or the class of an expanded clone; other rows omit it.

-	TRBV19	many	TRBJ1-2	12	TGTGCCAGTAGTGGGGCAACCTATGGCTACACCTTC	CASSGATYGYTF
-	TRBV7-9	once	TRBJ1-4	16	TGTGCCAGCAGCCAGTTGGGGCAGGGCGTTAATGAAAAACTGTTTTTT	CASSQLGQGVNEKLFF
TRBD1	TRBV24-1	-	TRBJ2-3	15	TGTGCCACCAGTGACCCGGGACAGACCACAGATACGCAGTATTTT	CATSDPGQTTDTQYF
TRBD1	TRBV7-9	many	TRBJ2-7	15	TGTGCCAGCAGTCGAACCGGGACAGGGACCCACGAGCAGTACTTC	CASSRTGTGTHEQYF
-	TRBV29-1	many	TRBJ1-2	12	TGCAGCGTTGGGTCAGGGCTCTATGGCTACACCTTC	CSVGSGLYGYTF
-	TRBV19	many	TRBJ1-5	13	TGTGCCAGCGGCAGGGAGAGCAATCAGCCCCAGCATTTT	CASGRESNQPQHF
TRBD1	TRBV10-1	many	TRBJ2-5	15	TGCGCCAGCAGTGAGTCTCGGACAGGGGACGAGACCCAGTACTTC	CASSESRTGDETQYF
-	TRBV2	-	TRBJ1-1	15	TGTGCCAGCAGTTACCCACAGGGTGATGGCACTGAAGCTTTCTTT	CASSYPQGDGTEAFF
-	TRBV11-2	-	TRBJ1-4	15	TGTGCCAGCAGCCAGACAGTTCCAACTAATGAAAAACTGTTTTTT	CASSQTVPTNEKLFF
-	TRBV7-9	few	TRBJ2-2	18	TGTGCCAGCAGCTGGCGGGGCGGGGGCCTGACCGTCACCGGGGAGCTGTTTTTT	CASSWRGGGLTVTGELFF
-	TRBV29-1	many	TRBJ2-2	14	TGCAGCGTTGACAGGGCCGGAGGTACCGGGGAGCTGTTTTTT	CSVDRAGGTGELFF
TRBD1	TRBV10-3	-	TRBJ1-3	16	TGTGCCAGCAATAACCTTGGGACAGGGGCTGGAAACACCATATATTTT	CASNNLGTGAGNTIYF
-	TRBV20-1	many	TRBJ2-7	13	TGCAGTGCTAGACAGTCTTCTTCCTACGAGCAGTACTTC	CSARQSSSYEQYF
TRBD1	TRBV7-8	-	TRBJ2-7	17	TGTGCCAGCAGCAGGACAGGGGCGAACCTTTTAAACTACGAGCAGTACTTC	CASSRTGANLLNYEQYF